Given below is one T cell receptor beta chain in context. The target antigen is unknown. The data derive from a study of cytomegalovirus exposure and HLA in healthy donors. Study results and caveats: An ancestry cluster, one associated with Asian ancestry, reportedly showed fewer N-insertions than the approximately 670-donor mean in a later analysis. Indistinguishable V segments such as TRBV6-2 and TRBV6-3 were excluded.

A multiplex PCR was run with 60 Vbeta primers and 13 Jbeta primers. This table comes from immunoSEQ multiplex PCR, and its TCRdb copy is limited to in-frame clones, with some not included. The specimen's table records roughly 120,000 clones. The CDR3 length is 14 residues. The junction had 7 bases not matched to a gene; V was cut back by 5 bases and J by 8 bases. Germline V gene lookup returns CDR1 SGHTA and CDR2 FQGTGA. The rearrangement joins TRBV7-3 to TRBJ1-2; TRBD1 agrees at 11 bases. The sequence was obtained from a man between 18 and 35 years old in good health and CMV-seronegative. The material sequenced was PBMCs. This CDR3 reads CASSPGQGAGGYTF. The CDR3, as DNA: TGTGCCAGCAGCCCCGGACAGGGGGCGGGCGGCTACACCTTC.